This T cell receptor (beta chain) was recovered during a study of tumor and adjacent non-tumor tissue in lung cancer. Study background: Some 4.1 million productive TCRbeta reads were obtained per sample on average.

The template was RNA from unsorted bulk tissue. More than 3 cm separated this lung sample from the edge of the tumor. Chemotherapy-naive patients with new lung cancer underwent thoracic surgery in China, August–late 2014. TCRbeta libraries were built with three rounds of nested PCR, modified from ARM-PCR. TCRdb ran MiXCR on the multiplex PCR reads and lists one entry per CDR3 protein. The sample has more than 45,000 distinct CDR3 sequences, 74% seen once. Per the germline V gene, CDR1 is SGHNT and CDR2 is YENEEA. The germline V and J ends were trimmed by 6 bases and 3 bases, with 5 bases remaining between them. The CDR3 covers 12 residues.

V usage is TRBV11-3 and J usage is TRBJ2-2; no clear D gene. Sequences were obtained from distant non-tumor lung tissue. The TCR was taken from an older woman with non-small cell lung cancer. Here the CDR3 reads CASSPDTGELFF. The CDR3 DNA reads TGTGCCAGCAGTCCAGACACCGGGGAGCTGTTTTTT.